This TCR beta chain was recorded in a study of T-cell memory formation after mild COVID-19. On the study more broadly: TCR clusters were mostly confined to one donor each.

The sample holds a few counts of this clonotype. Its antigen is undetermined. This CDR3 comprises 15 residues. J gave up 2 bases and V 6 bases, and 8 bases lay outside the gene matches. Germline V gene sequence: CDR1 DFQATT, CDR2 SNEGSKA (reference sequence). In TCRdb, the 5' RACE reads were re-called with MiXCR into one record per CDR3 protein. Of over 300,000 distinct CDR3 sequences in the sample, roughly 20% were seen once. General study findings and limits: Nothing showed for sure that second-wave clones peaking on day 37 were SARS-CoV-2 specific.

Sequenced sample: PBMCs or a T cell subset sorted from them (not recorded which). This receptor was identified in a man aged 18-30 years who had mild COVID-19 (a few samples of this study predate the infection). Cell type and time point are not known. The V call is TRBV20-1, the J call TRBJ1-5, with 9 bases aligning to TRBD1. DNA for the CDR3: TGCAGTGCGCCGAGACAGGGGGTTGGCAATCAGCCCCAGCATTTT. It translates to CSAPRQGVGNQPQHF.